A selection of T cell receptor beta chains follows, all from one sample in a study of CD8+CD57+ T cells in acquired aplastic anemia. Each CDR3 protein is one row after TCRdb ran MiXCR on the reads. The sample includes 100,000 to 150,000 distinct CDR3 sequences, about 43% of them seen just once. Material: sorted CD4+, CD8+, or CD8+CD57+ T cells (not recorded which) from PBMCs. Every receptor here comes from a human donor with aplastic anemia. Both conserved end residues are part of each CDR3. Each record gives: V gene, CDR3 protein.

v_call: TRBV18
cdr3_aa: CASSQGADGYTF

v_call: TRBV11-1
cdr3_aa: CASSKLAGGVTDTQYF

v_call: TRBV12-3/TRBV12-4
cdr3_aa: CASSLRDRGREETQYF

v_call: TRBV7-9
cdr3_aa: CASSAGQGTGYTF

v_call: TRBV2
cdr3_aa: CASSQNRGKTEAFF

v_call: TRBV10-3
cdr3_aa: CAISGASPNSYEQYF

v_call: TRBV19
cdr3_aa: CATRRAYNEQFF

v_call: TRBV4-2
cdr3_aa: CASSQVSGVVQPQHF

v_call: TRBV19
cdr3_aa: CASSIWFGDANSVYTF

v_call: TRBV20-1
cdr3_aa: CSARKGQPNTGELFF

v_call: TRBV6-5
cdr3_aa: CASSYNAYTSGEKLFF

v_call: TRBV5-1
cdr3_aa: CASSLGLAGGPSCNEQFF

v_call: TRBV9
cdr3_aa: CASSVGWVTRNTGELFF

v_call: TRBV24-1
cdr3_aa: CATSGLGLFTDTQYF

v_call: TRBV6-1
cdr3_aa: CASSRTGRTYNEQFF

v_call: TRBV7-2
cdr3_aa: CASSNPPGGRANVLTF

v_call: TRBV13
cdr3_aa: CASSSTPLSPLHF

v_call: TRBV7-8
cdr3_aa: CASSKGSSETQYF

v_call: TRBV7-9
cdr3_aa: CASGTGSNEKLVF

v_call: TRBV19
cdr3_aa: CASSIETGFAKNIQYF

v_call: TRBV7-2
cdr3_aa: CASSPASGYEQYF

v_call: TRBV29-1
cdr3_aa: CSVETGRGTDTQYF

v_call: TRBV5-4
cdr3_aa: CASSLDGSGSPLHF

v_call: TRBV2
cdr3_aa: CASTSGQGFFYEQYF

v_call: TRBV6-1
cdr3_aa: CASGEPTGYYEQYF

v_call: TRBV20-1
cdr3_aa: CSAARGRSNTEAFF

v_call: TRBV7-2
cdr3_aa: CASSFRTVYEQYF

v_call: TRBV5-5
cdr3_aa: CASSLGARGEKLFF

v_call: TRBV9
cdr3_aa: CASSATGGPGTGELFF

v_call: TRBV3-1
cdr3_aa: CASSQKRWGNGYTF

v_call: TRBV20-1
cdr3_aa: CSATGAPGHPDTQYF

v_call: TRBV4-1
cdr3_aa: CASSHAGNTEAFF